These 27 T cell receptor beta chains share one sample of origin, sequenced in a study of cytomegalovirus exposure and HLA in healthy donors. Data came from immunoSEQ multiplex PCR; TCRdb stores just in-frame clones and leaves some out. The data hold 95,000 to 120,000 clones, with approximately 85% observed a single time. The sequencing input was PBMCs. Source of these receptors: a woman between 18 and 29 years old in good health and CMV-seronegative.

The sample holds a few counts of this clone. The CDR3 bases are TGTGCCAGCAGTGACTCGCGGGAGACAGATACGCAGTATTTT. Residues: CASSDSRETDTQYF. The chain joins TRBV6-4 to TRBJ2-3, with 7 bases that match TRBD2. There are 14 residues in the CDR3. Germline loops: CDR1 MRHNA, CDR2 SNTAGT. Trimming cost V 0 bases and J 3 bases; bases outside gene matches: 0.

The chain links TRBV12-5 to TRBJ2-1; 11 bases match TRBD1. The CDR3 spans 16 residues. V gave up 4 bases and J gave up 0 bases; unmatched junction bases: 2. Germline CDR1 LGHNT, CDR2 FRNRAP. DNA for the CDR3: TGTGCTAGTGGTTGGGACAGGGGGGCCTCCTACAATGAGCAGTTCTTC. Protein: CASGWDRGASYNEQFF.

In this sample, this clone turned up a few times. The genes are TRBV15 and TRBJ1-5; maybe TRBD1 (5 bases). V lost 0 bases and J 7 bases, leaving 25 bases between the germline ends. Germline V gives CDR1 LNHNV, CDR2 YYDKDF (reference sequence). The CDR3 has 19 amino acids. Here the CDR3 reads CATSRDSRDRARMGQPQHF. DNA for the CDR3: TGTGCCACCAGCAGAGATTCCCGTGACAGAGCGAGAATGGGGCAGCCCCAGCATTTT. Full variable domain (missing parts from reference TRBV15 and TRBJ1-5): DAMVIQNPRYQVTQFGKPVTLSCSQTLNHNVMYWYQQKSSQAPKLLFHYYDKDFNNEADTPDNFQSRRPNTSFCFLDIRSPGLGDTAMYLCATSRDSRDRARMGQPQHFGDGTRLSIL.

This clone appeared once. The rearrangement uses TRBV19 and TRBJ2-1; 7 positions match TRBD1. From germline, CDR1 is LNHDA and CDR2 SQIVND (reference sequence). The CDR3 has 16 residues. Losses at the gene ends were 4 bases for V and 10 bases for J; bases not matched to a gene: 16. The CDR3 nucleotides read TGTGCCAGTAGTAGGTCTCCAATCGACAGGGTTACCGAGCAGTTCTTC. This translates into CASSRSPIDRVTEQFF.

The table lists this clone with a few counts. The chain couples TRBV7-9 to TRBJ2-3; no clear D gene. CDR1 is SEHNR, CDR2 FQNEAQ, per germline (reference sequence). The CDR3 is 12 amino acids. V lost 4 bases to trimming and J lost 5 bases, with 7 bases between them. CDR3 nucleotide sequence: TGTGCCAGCAGCTGGGCGCGAGATACGCAGTATTTT. It codes for CASSWARDTQYF. Combining the CDR3 with reference TRBV7-9 and TRBJ2-3 gives the whole variable domain DTGVSQNPRHKITKRGQNVTFRCDPISEHNRLYWYRQTLGQGPEFLTYFQNEAQLEKSRLLSDRFSAERPKGSFSTLEIQRTEQGDSAMYLCASSWARDTQYFGPGTRLTVL.

This clone was counted once. The rearrangement uses TRBV5-6 and TRBJ2-5, with D uncertain. This CDR3 has 16 residues. Between the trimmed V and J ends, which lost 0 bases and 2 bases, there was a span of 14 bases. Germline loops: CDR1 SGHDT, CDR2 YYEEEE. The CDR3 DNA reads as TGTGCCAGCAGCTTGGGATTTCAATCGGAGCAAGAGACCCAGTACTTC. It yields the protein CASSLGFQSEQETQYF.

V usage is TRBV6-1 and J usage is TRBJ2-1; the D gene is possibly TRBD2 (7 bases). Germline lookup yields CDR1 MNHNS and CDR2 SASEGT. This CDR3 is 14 amino acids long. The V end was cut by 5 bases, the J end by 3 bases, with 11 bases between. The CDR3 is CASSWGGFYNEQFF. The CDR3 bases are TGTGCCAGCAGTTGGGGGGGCTTCTACAATGAGCAGTTCTTC.

The chain joins TRBV27 to TRBJ1-2; D gene ambiguous. Germline V gives CDR1 MNHEY, CDR2 SMNVEV (reference sequence). CDR3 size: 11 residues. V lost 11 bases and J 6 bases, leaving 13 bases between the germline ends. The CDR3 here is CASGNEDGYTF. CDR3 DNA sequence: TGTGCCTCTGGTAATGAGGATGGCTACACCTTC.

This chain links TRBV5-4 with TRBJ2-7, with D possibly TRBD1 on 7 matching bases. This CDR3 spans 16 amino acids. V dropped 0 bases and J dropped 5 bases, with 18 bases sitting between them. The germline CDR1 and CDR2 sequences are SGHNT and YYREEE (reference sequence). In nucleotides, the CDR3 is TGTGCCAGCAGCTTGGGCGGGACAGCTTTTACCGACGAGCAGTACTTC. Its translation is CASSLGGTAFTDEQYF.

The gene calls are TRBV30 and TRBJ1-6, with unresolved D. CDR3 length: 16 residues. The germline V gene has CDR1 GTSNPN and CDR2 SVGIG (reference sequence). Trimming took off 0 bases at V and 0 bases at J, with 9 bases between the two ends. The CDR3 sequence: CAWSVRISSYNSPLHF. In DNA form, the CDR3 reads TGTGCCTGGAGTGTACGAATCAGCTCCTATAATTCACCCCTCCACTTT.

This chain uses TRBV19 with TRBJ1-2, with 8 bases aligning to TRBD1. V lost 10 bases to trimming and J lost 2 bases; unmatched junction nucleotides: 9. The CDR3 spans 14 residues. CDR1 is LNHDA, CDR2 SQIVND, per germline (reference sequence). CDR3 protein: CATSRDRTNYGYTF. CDR3 DNA: TGTGCCACCTCGAGGGACAGGACCAACTATGGCTACACCTTC.

This rearrangement joins TRBV19 to TRBJ1-1, with D possibly being TRBD1 (5 bases). Trimming shortened V by 10 bases and J by 1 base, and 10 bases separated the two germline ends. CDR1 and CDR2 (germline): LNHDA, SQIVND (reference sequence). The CDR3 runs 12 residues. The CDR3 sequence is CAIQRGNTEAFF. Here the CDR3 DNA reads TGTGCCATCCAAAGGGGGAACACTGAAGCTTTCTTT. Combining the CDR3 with reference TRBV19 and TRBJ1-1 gives the whole variable domain DGGITQSPKYLFRKEGQNVTLSCEQNLNHDAMYWYRQDPGQGLRLIYYSQIVNDFQKGDIAEGYSVSREKKESFPLTVTSAQKNPTAFYLCAIQRGNTEAFFGQGTRLTVV.

This chain joins TRBV2 and TRBJ2-5, with D unresolved. This CDR3 is 12 amino acids long. Per the germline V gene, CDR1 is SNHLY and CDR2 is FYNNEI. With 7 bases removed from V and 5 bases from J, the gap between germline ends came to 11 bases. The CDR3 sequence is CASKGDVETQYF. For the CDR3, the DNA is TGTGCCAGCAAAGGAGATGTGGAGACCCAGTACTTC.

This sequence joins TRBV10-3 and TRBJ1-2; D uncertain. This CDR3 region has 14 residues. CDR1 ENHRY and CDR2 SYGVKD come from the germline V gene. Trimming cost V 2 bases and J 10 bases, with 17 bases left between them. The CDR3 DNA follows: TGTGCCATCAGTGAGAGAGGAGACCGTCCAATCTACACCTTC. This gives the protein CAISERGDRPIYTF.

The chain's CDR3 is CASLDTNTGELFF. The CDR3 DNA sequence: TGTGCTAGTTTGGACACCAACACCGGGGAGCTGTTTTTT. The chain uses TRBV12-5 and TRBJ2-2; D perhaps matches TRBD1 (5 bases). This CDR3 has 13 amino acids. Per the germline V gene, CDR1 is LGHNT and CDR2 is FRNRAP. V was shortened by 8 bases and J by 2 bases, with 9 bases between the two germline ends.

The V call is TRBV27, the J call TRBJ1-1; possibly TRBD1 for D (5 bases). Germline V gives CDR1 MNHEY, CDR2 SMNVEV (reference sequence). The V end lost 6 bases, the J end lost 0 bases, and 14 bases lay between the germline ends. CDR3 length equals 15 residues. CDR3 bases: TGTGCCAGCAGACCGGGGAGGGGCCTGAACACTGAAGCTTTCTTT. It encodes CASRPGRGLNTEAFF.

V and J are TRBV6-4 and TRBJ1-3, with 12 bases that match TRBD1. CDR1 and CDR2 from the germline V gene are MRHNA and SNTAGT. CDR3 length: 17 amino acids. Trimming removed 2 bases from V and 2 bases from J; junction bases left unmatched: 4. CDR3 sequence: CASSDTGQGATGNTIYF. The DNA for the CDR3 is TGTGCCAGCAGTGACACGGGACAGGGGGCAACTGGAAACACCATATATTTT.

This rearrangement joins TRBV10-3 to TRBJ2-7, with 7 bases identical to TRBD1. Germline V gene lookup returns CDR1 ENHRY and CDR2 SYGVKD. The CDR3 has 13 amino acids. After removal of 8 bases from V and 1 base from J, the junction contained 5 bases not matched to a gene. The CDR3 coding sequence is TGTGCCATCTCAGGGACAGAATCCTACGAGCAGTACTTC. Translated: CAISGTESYEQYF.

This clone was seen once. The V call is TRBV7-2, the J call TRBJ2-3, with no clear D. Looked up from germline, CDR1 is SGHTA and CDR2 is FQGNSA. Between the trimmed V and J ends, which lost 5 bases and 0 bases, there was a span of 6 bases. CDR3 size: 13 residues. The CDR3 DNA follows: TGTGCCAGCAGCCCCCCTAGCACAGATACGCAGTATTTT. Its translation is CASSPPSTDTQYF. The full variable domain, in which reference TRBV7-2 and TRBJ2-3 provide the parts outside the CDR3, is GAGVSQSPSNKVTEKGKDVELRCDPISGHTALYWYRQSLGQGLEFLIYFQGNSAPDKSGLPSDRFSAERTGGSVSTLTIQRTQQEDSAVYLCASSPPSTDTQYFGPGTRLTVL.

The V and J genes are TRBV11-2 and TRBJ2-3; weak D call: TRBD1 (5 bases). V lost 3 bases, J lost 1 base, and 17 bases lay in between. Germline loops: CDR1 SGHAT, CDR2 FQNNGV. The CDR3 length is 17 residues. CDR3 bases: TGTGCCAGCAGCTTTGTCACAAGGGGTTGGGGCACAGATACGCAGTATTTT. Amino acids: CASSFVTRGWGTDTQYF.

This sequence joins TRBV28 and TRBJ1-2; a possible D gene is TRBD1 (5 bases). Germline loops: CDR1 MDHEN, CDR2 SYDVKM. There are 15 residues in the CDR3. Trimming removed 5 bases at V and 4 bases at J, with 17 bases between. CDR3 DNA sequence: TGTGCCAGCAGTCTGGCCCCCGGGCAGGGCTATGGCTACACCTTC. Its protein product is CASSLAPGQGYGYTF.

The chain couples TRBV6-1 to TRBJ1-1, with 8 bases fitting TRBD1. From germline, CDR1 is MNHNS and CDR2 SASEGT. The trim removed 5 bases at V and 4 bases at J, leaving 6 bases unmatched. The CDR3 sequence is 14 residues long. The CDR3 loop reads CASSQDRGGTEAFF. CDR3 in DNA: TGTGCCAGCAGTCAAGACAGGGGAGGCACTGAAGCTTTCTTT.

The chain combines TRBV6-5 with TRBJ2-1; 9 positions match TRBD2. This CDR3 contains 13 residues. Losses at the gene ends were 8 bases for V and 7 bases for J; bases not matched to a gene: 6. Looked up from germline, CDR1 is MNHEY and CDR2 is SVGAGI. The DNA of the CDR3 is TGTGCCAGCGCGCGGGGGGGGCCGAATGAGCAGTTCTTC. Its protein is CASARGGPNEQFF.

The chain is built from TRBV19 and TRBJ2-1; 11 bases fit TRBD2. The germline V gene encodes CDR1 LNHDA and CDR2 SQIVND (reference sequence). V shed 3 bases and J 7 bases; nucleotides not matched to a gene: 2. This CDR3 has 14 amino acids. The CDR3 DNA follows: TGTGCCAGTAGTATTCTAGCGGGGGGTAATGAGCAGTTCTTC. Translated: CASSILAGGNEQFF.

This rearrangement joins TRBV6-1 to TRBJ2-1, with TRBD2 identical over 8 bases. Per germline, CDR1 MNHNS and CDR2 SASEGT. This CDR3 is built from 15 residues. The V and J ends lost 3 bases and 3 bases, in that order; junction bases with no gene match: 4. CDR3 loop: CASSDDTSGYNEQFF. In DNA, the CDR3 is TGTGCCAGCAGTGATGATACTAGCGGCTACAATGAGCAGTTCTTC.

The CDR3 loop reads CASSSELTGQGRYNSPLHF. The CDR3 nucleotides read TGTGCCAGCAGCTCCGAACTGACGGGACAGGGCCGTTATAATTCACCCCTCCACTTT. This chain uses TRBV7-6 with TRBJ1-6; 9 positions match TRBD1. The CDR3 length is 19 residues. Germline V gene data show CDR1 as SGHVS and CDR2 as FNYEAQ. V dropped 4 bases and J dropped 4; count of bases not matched to a gene: 14.

In its sample, this clone was seen once. The chain combines TRBV7-9 with TRBJ1-5, with a possible D match to TRBD1 (5 bases). The CDR3 has 14 amino acids. The ends were cut back, 1 base at V and 4 bases at J, with 8 bases in the middle. Germline lookup yields CDR1 SEHNR and CDR2 FQNEAQ (reference sequence). CDR3 in amino acids: CASSLEGLNQPQHF. CDR3 nucleotides: TGTGCCAGCAGCTTAGAGGGGTTGAATCAGCCCCAGCATTTT.